This T cell receptor beta chain was captured by sequencing in a study of control samples from healthy donors and cancer patients. This clone was recorded only once. Sequenced by immunoSEQ multiplex PCR; TCRdb stores in-frame clones only, minus some. The table records approximately 100,000 clones, roughly 86% of them present only once. Input material: blood. The origin of this receptor is a man aged 25 to 45 in good health.

CDR3 nucleotide sequence: TGTGCCAGCCGCAGGGGTCCAGGGGCCAACGTCCTGACTTTC. Translation gives CASRRGPGANVLTF. V is TRBV6-5 and J is TRBJ2-6; possible D gene TRBD1, 6 bases. The germline gives CDR1 MNHEY, CDR2 SVGAGI. Trimming took off 8 bases at V and 4 bases at J, with 12 bases between the two ends. This CDR3 is built from 14 residues.